This TCR beta chain appears in the sequencing data of a study of T cells in Graves' hyperthyroidism and ophthalmopathy. The overall study: The initial diagnosis was the point when peripheral blood was collected, ahead of any treatment.

V lost 3 bases and J lost 4; bases outside the gene matches: 10. This CDR3 region has 17 residues. CDR1 and CDR2 (germline): KGHSH, LQKENI. Using RNA transcripts as the source, TCR beta CDR3 regions were amplified. Using the HTBI primer set, a first-round RT-PCR was run on the TCR CDR3. In TCRdb, the multiplex PCR reads were re-called with MiXCR into one record per CDR3 protein. The sample consists of under 350,000 distinct CDR3 sequences, about a sixth of them appearing once. This clonotype was recorded a few times. Antigen unknown. Study conclusions and caveats: The model predicted ophthalmopathy a median about 6.6 months before onset.

The sequence derives from a woman aged 60-70 years with Graves' ophthalmopathy. The genes are TRBV18 and TRBJ1-1; 11 bases are shared with TRBD1. Sequences were obtained from blood. This CDR3 reads CASSPLGTGGSVTEAFF. DNA of the CDR3: TGTGCCAGCTCACCCCTCGGGACAGGGGGTAGTGTCACTGAAGCTTTCTTT.